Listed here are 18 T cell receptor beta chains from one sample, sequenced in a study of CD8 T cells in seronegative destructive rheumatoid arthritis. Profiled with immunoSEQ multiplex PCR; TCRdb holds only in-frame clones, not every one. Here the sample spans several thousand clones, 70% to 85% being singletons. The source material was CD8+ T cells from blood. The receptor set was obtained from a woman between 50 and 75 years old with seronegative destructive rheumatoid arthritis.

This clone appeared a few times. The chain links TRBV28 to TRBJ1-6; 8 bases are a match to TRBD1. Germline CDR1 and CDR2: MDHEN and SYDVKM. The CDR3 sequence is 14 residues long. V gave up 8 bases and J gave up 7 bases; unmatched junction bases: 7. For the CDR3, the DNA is TGTGCCAGCTTTAGGACAGGGTACAATTCACCCCTCCACTTT. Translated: CASFRTGYNSPLHF.

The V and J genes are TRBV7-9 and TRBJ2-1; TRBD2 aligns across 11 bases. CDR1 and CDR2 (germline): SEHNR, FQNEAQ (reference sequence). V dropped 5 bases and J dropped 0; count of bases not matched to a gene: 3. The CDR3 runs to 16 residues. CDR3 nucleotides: TGTGCCAGCAGCCCAGGGACTAGCGGCTCCTACAATGAGCAGTTCTTC. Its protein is CASSPGTSGSYNEQFF.

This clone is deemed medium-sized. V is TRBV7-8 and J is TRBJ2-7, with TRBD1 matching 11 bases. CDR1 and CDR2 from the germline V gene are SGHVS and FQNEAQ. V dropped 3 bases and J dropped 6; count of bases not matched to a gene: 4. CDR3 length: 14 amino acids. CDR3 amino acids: CASSFGTGGSEQYF. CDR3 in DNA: TGTGCCAGCAGCTTTGGGACAGGGGGTTCCGAGCAGTACTTC. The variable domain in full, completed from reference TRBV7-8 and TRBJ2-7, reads GAGVSQSPRYKVAKRGQDVALRCDPISGHVSLFWYQQALGQGPEFLTYFQNEAQLDKSGLPSDRFFAERPEGSVSTLKIQRTQQEDSAVYLCASSFGTGGSEQYFGPGTRLTVT.

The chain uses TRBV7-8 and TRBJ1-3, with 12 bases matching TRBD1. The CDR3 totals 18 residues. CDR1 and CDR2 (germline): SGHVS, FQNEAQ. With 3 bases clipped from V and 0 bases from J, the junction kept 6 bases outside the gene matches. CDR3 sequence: CASSLGDRGHFSGNTIYF. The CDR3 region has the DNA TGTGCCAGCAGCTTGGGGGACAGGGGGCACTTCTCTGGAAACACCATATATTTT.

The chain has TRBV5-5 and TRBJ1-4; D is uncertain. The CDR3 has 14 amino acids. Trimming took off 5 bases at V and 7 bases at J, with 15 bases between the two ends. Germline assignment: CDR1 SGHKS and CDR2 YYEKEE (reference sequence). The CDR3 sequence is CASSREGSSEKLFF. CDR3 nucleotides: TGTGCCAGCAGTAGGGAGGGCAGTTCTGAAAAACTGTTTTTT.

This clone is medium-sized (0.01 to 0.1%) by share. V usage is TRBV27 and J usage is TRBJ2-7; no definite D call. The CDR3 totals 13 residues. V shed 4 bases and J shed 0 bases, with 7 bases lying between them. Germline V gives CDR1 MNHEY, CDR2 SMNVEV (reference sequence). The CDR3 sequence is CASSYSSSYEQYF. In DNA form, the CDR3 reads TGTGCCAGCAGTTACAGTAGCTCCTACGAGCAGTACTTC.

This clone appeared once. CDR3 amino acids: CASKPQGAYGANVLTF. The DNA for the CDR3 is TGTGCCAGCAAGCCCCAGGGGGCTTATGGGGCCAACGTCCTGACTTTC. The chain is built from TRBV27 and TRBJ2-6; 8 bases align to TRBD1. The CDR3 totals 16 residues. The germline V gene has CDR1 MNHEY and CDR2 SMNVEV (reference sequence). The V gene end was trimmed by 7 bases and the J gene end by 3 bases; junction bases not matched to a gene: 8.

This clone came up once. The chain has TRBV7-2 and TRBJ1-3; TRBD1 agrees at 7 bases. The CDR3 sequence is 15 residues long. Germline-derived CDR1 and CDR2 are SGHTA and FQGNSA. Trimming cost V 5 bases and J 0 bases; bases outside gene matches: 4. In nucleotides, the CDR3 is TGTGCCAGCAGCCTAGGACAGGCCTCTGGAAACACCATATATTTT. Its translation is CASSLGQASGNTIYF.

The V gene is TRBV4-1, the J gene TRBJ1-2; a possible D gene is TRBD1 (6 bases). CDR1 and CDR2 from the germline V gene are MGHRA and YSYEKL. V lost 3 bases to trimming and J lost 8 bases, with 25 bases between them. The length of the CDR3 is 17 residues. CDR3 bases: TGCGCCAGCAGCCATTCACAGGGTCCAACGCTTTGGGGAGGCTACACCTTC. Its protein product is CASSHSQGPTLWGGYTF.

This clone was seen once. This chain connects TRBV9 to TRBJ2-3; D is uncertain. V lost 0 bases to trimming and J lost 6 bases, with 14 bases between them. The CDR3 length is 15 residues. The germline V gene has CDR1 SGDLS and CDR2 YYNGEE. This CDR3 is CASSVAQPMEDTQYF. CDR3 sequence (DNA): TGTGCCAGCAGCGTAGCCCAACCTATGGAGGATACGCAGTATTTT.

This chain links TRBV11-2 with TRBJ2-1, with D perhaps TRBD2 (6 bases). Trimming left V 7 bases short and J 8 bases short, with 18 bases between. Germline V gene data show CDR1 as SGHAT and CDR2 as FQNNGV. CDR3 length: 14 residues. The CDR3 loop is CASTPGRTWDEQFF. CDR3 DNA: TGTGCCAGCACCCCGGGGAGGACCTGGGATGAGCAGTTCTTC.

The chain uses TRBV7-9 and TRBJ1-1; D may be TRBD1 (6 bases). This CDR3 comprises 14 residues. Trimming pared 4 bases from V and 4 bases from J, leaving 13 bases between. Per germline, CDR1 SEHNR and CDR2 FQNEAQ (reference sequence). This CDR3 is CASSSRDKGTEAFF. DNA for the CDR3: TGTGCCAGCAGCTCCCGGGACAAGGGCACTGAAGCTTTCTTT.

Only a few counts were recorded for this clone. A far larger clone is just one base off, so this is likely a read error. The DNA for the CDR3 is TGTGCCACCAGTGAGTACAGGAACACTGAAGCTTTCTTT. Amino acid sequence: CATSEYRNTEAFF. This chain joins TRBV2 and TRBJ1-1; no definite D call. Germline lookup yields CDR1 SNHLY and CDR2 FYNNEI. The CDR3 length is 13 residues. Supplemented by reference TRBV2 and TRBJ1-1, the full variable domain reads EPEVTQTPSHQVTQMGQEVILRCVPISNHLYFYWYRQILGQKVEFLVSFYNNEISEKSEIFDDQFSVERPDGSNFTLKIRSTKLEDSAMYFCATSEYRNTEAFFGQGTRLTVV.

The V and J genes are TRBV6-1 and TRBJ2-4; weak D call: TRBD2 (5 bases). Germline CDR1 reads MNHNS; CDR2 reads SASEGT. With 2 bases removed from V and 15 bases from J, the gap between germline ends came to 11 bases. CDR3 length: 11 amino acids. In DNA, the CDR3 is TGTGCCAGCAGTGAACGTGGGAGTGCGTACTTC. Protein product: CASSERGSAYF.

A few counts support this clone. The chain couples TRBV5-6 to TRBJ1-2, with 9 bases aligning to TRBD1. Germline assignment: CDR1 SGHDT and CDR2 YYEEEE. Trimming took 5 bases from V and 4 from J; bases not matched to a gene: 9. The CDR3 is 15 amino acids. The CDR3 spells CASSSGQGFPYGYTF. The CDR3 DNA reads TGTGCCAGCAGTTCGGGACAGGGATTTCCCTATGGCTACACCTTC.

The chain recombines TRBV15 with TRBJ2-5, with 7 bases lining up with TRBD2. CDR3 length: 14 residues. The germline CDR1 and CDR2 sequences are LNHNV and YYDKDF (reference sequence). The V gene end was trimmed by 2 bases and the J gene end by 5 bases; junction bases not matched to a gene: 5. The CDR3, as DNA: TGTGCCACCAGCAGATCCGGGAGGCGGGAGACCCAGTACTTC. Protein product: CATSRSGRRETQYF.

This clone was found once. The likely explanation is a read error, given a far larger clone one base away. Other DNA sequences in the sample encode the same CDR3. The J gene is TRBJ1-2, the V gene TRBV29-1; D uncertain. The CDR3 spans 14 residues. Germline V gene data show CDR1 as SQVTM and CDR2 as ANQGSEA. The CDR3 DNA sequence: TGCAGCGTTGAAGATCTAAAAAGCACTAGAGGCTATACCTTC. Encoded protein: CSVEDLKSTRGYTF.

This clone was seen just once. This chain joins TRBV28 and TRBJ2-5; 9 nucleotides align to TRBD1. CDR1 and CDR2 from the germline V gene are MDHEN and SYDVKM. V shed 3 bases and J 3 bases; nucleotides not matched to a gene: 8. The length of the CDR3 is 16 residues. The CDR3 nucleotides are TGTGCCAGCAGTTTTACAGGGGGCGCGGGTGAAGAGACCCAGTACTTC. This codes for CASSFTGGAGEETQYF. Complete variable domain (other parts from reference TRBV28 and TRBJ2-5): DVKVTQSSRYLVKRTGEKVFLECVQDMDHENMFWYRQDPGLGLRLIYFSYDVKMKEKGDIPEGYSVSREKKERFSLILESASTNQTSMYLCASSFTGGAGEETQYFGPGTRLLVL.